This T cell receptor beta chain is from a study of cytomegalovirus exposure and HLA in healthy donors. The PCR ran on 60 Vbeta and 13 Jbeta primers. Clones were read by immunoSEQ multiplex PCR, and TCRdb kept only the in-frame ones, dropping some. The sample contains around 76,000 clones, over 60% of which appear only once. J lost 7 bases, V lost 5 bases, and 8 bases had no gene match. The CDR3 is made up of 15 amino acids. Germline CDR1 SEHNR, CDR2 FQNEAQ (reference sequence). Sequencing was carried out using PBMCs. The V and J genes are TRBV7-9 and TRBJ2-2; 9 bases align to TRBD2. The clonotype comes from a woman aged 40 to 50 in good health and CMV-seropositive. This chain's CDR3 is CASSEGLAGIGELFF. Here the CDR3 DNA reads TGTGCCAGCAGCGAGGGACTAGCAGGCATCGGGGAGCTGTTTTTT.